These 4 T cell receptor beta chains were sequenced from one sample in a study of shared clonotypes between healthy human individuals. Sequencing was performed with immunoSEQ multiplex PCR; in TCRdb, only in-frame clones are kept and a portion is missing. In the table there are around 200,000 clones, 60% to 75% of which are singletons. Sequencing was done on a sample of memory CD4+ T cells sorted from blood. Sample subset: CD45RA-negative fraction. Receptor source: a man younger than 45 in good health.

The rearrangement joins TRBV5-4 to TRBJ2-5; D unresolved. The CDR3 has 14 residues. Trimming shortened V by 0 bases and J by 2 bases, and 8 bases separated the two germline ends. The germline V gene has CDR1 SGHNT and CDR2 YYREEE (reference sequence). This CDR3 is CASSLGSQQETQYF. The CDR3 nucleotides are TGTGCCAGCAGCTTGGGTTCTCAACAAGAGACCCAGTACTTC.

V and J are TRBV15 and TRBJ1-5, with D tentatively TRBD1 (5 bases). Germline V lookup: CDR1 LNHNV, CDR2 YYDKDF (reference sequence). This CDR3 region has 15 residues. Trimming pared 0 bases from V and 1 base from J, leaving 7 bases between. CDR3 region: CATSRDRGSNQPQHF. In nucleotides, the CDR3 is TGTGCCACCAGCAGAGATAGGGGAAGCAATCAGCCCCAGCATTTT.

This rearrangement joins TRBV13 to TRBJ2-7, with D perhaps assigned TRBD1 or TRBD2 (6 bases each). The length of the CDR3 is 13 residues. The V end lost 6 bases, the J end lost 3 bases, and 12 bases lay between the germline ends. The germline gives CDR1 PRHDT, CDR2 FYEKMQ (reference sequence). CDR3: CASSRGPLYEQYF. The DNA of the CDR3 is TGTGCCAGCAGTCGGGGGCCCCTCTACGAGCAGTACTTC. The full variable domain, completed using reference TRBV13 and TRBJ2-7, is AAGVIQSPRHLIKEKRETATLKCYPIPRHDTVYWYQQGPGQDPQFLISFYEKMQSDKGSIPDRFSAQQFSDYHSELNMSSLELGDSALYFCASSRGPLYEQYFGPGTRLTVT.

The chain links TRBV7-2 to TRBJ2-1, with D perhaps being TRBD1 or TRBD2 (5 bases each). In germline, CDR1 is SGHTA, CDR2 FQGNSA. Trimming took off 5 bases at V and 4 bases at J, with 12 bases between the two ends. The CDR3 consists of 14 residues. The CDR3 sequence is CASSLRDLYNEQFF. In nucleotides, the CDR3 is TGTGCCAGCAGCCTCCGGGACCTATACAATGAGCAGTTCTTC.